These 27 T cell receptor beta chains originate from one sample sequenced in a study of blood T cell repertoires in COVID-19. The table came from immunoSEQ multiplex PCR; TCRdb's copy has only in-frame clones and leaves some out. Here the sample spans 120,000 to 150,000 clones, 80% to 90% being singletons. Sequenced: peripheral blood. The receptor source for this set is a woman aged 40 to 50 with acute or convalescent COVID-19.

The chain joins TRBV12-5 to TRBJ1-5, with D maybe TRBD1 (5 bases). CDR1 is LGHNT, CDR2 FRNRAP, per germline. There are 18 residues in the CDR3. V was trimmed by 0 bases and J by 0 bases, leaving 15 bases between them. Written as DNA, the CDR3 is TGTGCTAGTGGTTTGGTTAGGGCCGGGGGGTATAGCAATCAGCCCCAGCATTTT. Its protein product is CASGLVRAGGYSNQPQHF.

This chain joins TRBV6-4 and TRBJ2-3; the D is unclear. The CDR3 contains 13 residues. Trimming took 3 bases from V and 4 from J, leaving 8 bases between them. Germline assignment: CDR1 MRHNA and CDR2 SNTAGT. The CDR3 region is CASSDRASDTQYF. The CDR3 DNA is TGTGCCAGCAGTGATAGAGCCTCAGATACGCAGTATTTT.

This clone was seen a handful of times. Germline and junction disagree at one end, which may indicate a read error. The chain is built from TRBV7-7 and TRBJ2-7, with D possibly TRBD2 on 6 matching bases. The CDR3 consists of 15 residues. Germline V CDR1 and CDR2: SSHAT, FNYEAQ (reference sequence). As DNA, the CDR3 is TGTGCTAGCAGCCCATTGTATGCGGGGAAATACGAGCAGTACTTC. The encoded protein is CASSPLYAGKYEQYF.

Concerning this clone itself: A read error is likely, as this CDR3 ends without the conserved phenylalanine or tryptophan. Because the CDR3's place on the DNA is in doubt, the DNA is left out and the CDR3 is given as listed by TCRdb. The rearrangement links TRBV24-1 to TRBJ1-1; the table's D call of TRBD1 was not tested on the DNA. 10 amino acids form the CDR3, both terminal residues included. Germline V gene sequence: CDR1 KGHDR, CDR2 SFDVKD. CDR3 in amino acids: CATSDYRDNI.

V gene TRBV27 combines with J gene TRBJ1-1; no clear D gene. CDR1 and CDR2 (germline): MNHEY, SMNVEV (reference sequence). The length of the CDR3 is 14 residues. Trimming took 2 bases from V and 2 from J, leaving 9 bases between them. CDR3 amino acids: CASSLPGLNTEAFF. The CDR3 region has the DNA TGTGCCAGCAGTTTACCCGGACTTAACACTGAAGCTTTCTTT.

The rearrangement uses TRBV21-1 and TRBJ2-3; TRBD2 is the table's D call, not checked against the DNA. TRBV21-1 represents a pseudogene. This CDR3 contains 16 residues. The CDR3 DNA is TGTGCCATCCCTCCCTCTAGCGGGGGGGCTGGAGATACGCAGTATTTT. Translating it yields CAIPPSSGGAGDTQYF.

V gene TRBV6-2 or TRBV6-3 combines with J gene TRBJ2-1; 10 bases line up with TRBD1. The germline V gene encodes CDR1 MNHEY and CDR2 SVGEGT. The CDR3 has 15 amino acids. V lost 4 bases, J lost 7 bases, and 7 bases stayed unmatched. The CDR3 here is CASSLTGGAFNEQFF. In nucleotides, the CDR3 is TGTGCCAGCAGTTTGACAGGGGGCGCGTTTAATGAGCAGTTCTTC.

The chain is built from TRBV4-2 and TRBJ2-1; D gene unclear. This CDR3 is 15 amino acids long. V was pared by 0 bases and J by 5 bases, with 11 bases between. CDR1 is LGHNA, CDR2 YNFKEQ, per germline. DNA of the CDR3: TGTGCCAGCAGCCAAGATTTTGGGCCAGACAATGAGCAGTTCTTC. Translating gives CASSQDFGPDNEQFF.

The chain has TRBV6-2 or TRBV6-3 and TRBJ1-5, with 9 nucleotides matching TRBD1. V lost 6 bases and J lost 0; bases outside the gene matches: 15. Germline-derived CDR1 and CDR2 are MNHEY and SVGEGT. The CDR3 totals 19 residues. CDR3 residues: CASSPGTGKADYSNQPQHF. The CDR3 DNA follows: TGTGCCAGCAGCCCTGGGACAGGGAAGGCGGATTATAGCAATCAGCCCCAGCATTTT.

This CDR3 is CASSPGQGYAFF. Written as DNA, the CDR3 is TGTGCCAGCAGTCCGGGACAGGGTTATGCTTTCTTT. This rearrangement joins TRBV12-3 or TRBV12-4 to TRBJ1-1; 9 nucleotides agree with TRBD1. Germline trimming cut 5 bases from V and 11 bases from J; bases unmatched to any gene: 6. The CDR3 consists of 12 residues.

The J gene is TRBJ1-1, the V gene TRBV7-9; the D is unclear. The CDR3 is 13 residues long. Trimming cost V 6 bases and J 0 bases, with 8 bases left between them. Looked up from germline, CDR1 is SEHNR and CDR2 is FQNEAQ (reference sequence). CDR3 sequence (DNA): TGTGCCAGCAGAAGCGGGGTGAACACTGAAGCTTTCTTT. This codes for CASRSGVNTEAFF.

The chain joins TRBV6-2 or TRBV6-3 to TRBJ2-3; TRBD2 matches at 11 bases. Per germline, CDR1 MNHEY and CDR2 SVGEGT. The CDR3 loop spans 18 amino acids. V was clipped by 4 bases and J by 2 bases; unmatched bases: 11. The DNA of the CDR3 is TGTGCCAGCAGTTTTATTTATCAGACTAGCGGGGCCACAGATACGCAGTATTTT. Its translation is CASSFIYQTSGATDTQYF.

CDR3 DNA sequence: TGTGCCAGCAGCGCCATCCAGGACTCGACCCAGTACTTC. Its translation: CASSAIQDSTQYF. The chain has TRBV2 and TRBJ2-5; perhaps TRBD2 as D (5 bases). This CDR3 is 13 amino acids long. The V end was cut by 6 bases, the J end by 7 bases, with 15 bases between. The V gene's germline CDR1 is SNHLY and CDR2 FYNNEI.

The gene calls are TRBV5-6 and TRBJ2-3; the match to TRBD1 covers 7 bases. V shed 6 bases and J 2 bases; nucleotides not matched to a gene: 9. This CDR3 region has 15 residues. Germline-derived CDR1 and CDR2 are SGHDT and YYEEEE. The CDR3 nucleotides are TGTGCCAGCATTAGGGGGCGACCTTACACAGATACGCAGTATTTT. Its protein product is CASIRGRPYTDTQYF.

The J gene is TRBJ2-5, the V gene TRBV7-8; tentatively, D is TRBD2 (5 bases). CDR1 and CDR2 (germline): SGHVS, FQNEAQ. V shed 1 base and J shed 6 bases, with 12 bases lying between them. This CDR3 comprises 14 residues. Here the CDR3 DNA reads TGTGCCAGCAGCTTAGGAGAGGGATTAAAGACCCAGTACTTC. It translates to CASSLGEGLKTQYF.

The J gene is TRBJ1-1, the V gene TRBV18; 7 bases line up with TRBD1. The germline V gene has CDR1 KGHSH and CDR2 LQKENI. After removal of 6 bases from V and 9 bases from J, the junction contained 13 bases not matched to a gene. CDR3 size: 14 residues. The CDR3 region has the DNA TGTGCCAGCTCCCTTGAACAGGGGAATTGGAAAGCTTTCTTT. This encodes CASSLEQGNWKAFF.

J is TRBJ1-2 and V is TRBV30; D is perhaps TRBD1 (5 bases). V was pared by 5 bases and J by 2 bases, with 15 bases between. This CDR3 spans 14 amino acids. Germline loops: CDR1 GTSNPN, CDR2 SVGIG (reference sequence). The CDR3 loop is CAWGGRGRNYGYTF. As DNA, the CDR3 is TGTGCCTGGGGGGGGAGGGGACGGAACTATGGCTACACCTTC.

V gene TRBV10-1 combines with J gene TRBJ1-1; D gene unclear. The CDR3 loop spans 17 amino acids. Germline CDR1 and CDR2: WNHNN and SYGVQD (reference sequence). The germline V and J ends were trimmed by 2 bases and 1 base, with 17 bases remaining between them. The CDR3 DNA sequence: TGCGCCAGCAGTGAGAGACGGTTATCGGGGAGGAACACTGAAGCTTTCTTT. Its protein product is CASSERRLSGRNTEAFF.

V is TRBV4-1 and J is TRBJ1-2; maybe TRBD1 (6 bases). Germline lookup yields CDR1 MGHRA and CDR2 YSYEKL. Trimming pared 0 bases from V and 0 bases from J, leaving 14 bases between. This CDR3 has 17 residues. In DNA form, the CDR3 reads TGCGCCAGCAGCCAAGATAGGGTACAGGGATCTAACTATGGCTACACCTTC. Residues: CASSQDRVQGSNYGYTF.

The chain employs TRBV19 and TRBJ2-5, with TRBD1 identical over 7 bases. The CDR3 is 15 amino acids. Losses at the gene ends were 4 bases for V and 1 base for J; bases not matched to a gene: 6. Germline CDR1 and CDR2: LNHDA and SQIVND (reference sequence). The chain's CDR3 is CASSNRQGPQETQYF. The CDR3 DNA reads as TGTGCCAGTAGTAACCGACAGGGTCCCCAAGAGACCCAGTACTTC.

The chain couples TRBV15 to TRBJ1-5; D not resolved. Trimming took off 0 bases at V and 8 bases at J, with 11 bases between the two ends. The CDR3 sequence is 14 residues long. Germline CDR1 is LNHNV and CDR2 is YYDKDF (reference sequence). This chain's CDR3 is CATSRDLLLEPQHF. CDR3 sequence (DNA): TGTGCCACCAGCAGAGATCTTCTACTTGAGCCCCAGCATTTT.

This rearrangement joins TRBV7-9 to TRBJ2-5, with 8 nucleotides matching TRBD2. Germline CDR1 SEHNR, CDR2 FQNEAQ (reference sequence). With 7 bases clipped from V and 5 bases from J, the junction kept 12 bases outside the gene matches. The CDR3 consists of 15 residues. The CDR3 DNA is TGTGCCAGCATCCTAACCGGGACTAGGGGCGAGACCCAGTACTTC. Translating it yields CASILTGTRGETQYF.

The chain is built from TRBV4-3 and TRBJ2-1; D might be TRBD2 (6 bases). This CDR3 is 15 amino acids long. CDR1 LGHNA and CDR2 YSLEER come from the germline V gene. Trimming pared 3 bases from V and 4 bases from J, leaving 13 bases between. The CDR3 DNA reads as TGCGCCAGCAGCCATACGACTAGTGGTTACAATGAGCAGTTCTTC. Translating gives CASSHTTSGYNEQFF.

The V and J genes are TRBV7-9 and TRBJ2-7, with a weak D call TRBD2 (6 bases). The CDR3 is made up of 15 amino acids. Per the germline V gene, CDR1 is SEHNR and CDR2 is FQNEAQ (reference sequence). Trimming removed 5 bases from V and 3 bases from J, with 17 bases in between. The CDR3 DNA reads as TGTGCCAGCAGCCAGTGGAGGGGAGCACTCTACGAGCAGTACTTC. It specifies CASSQWRGALYEQYF.

The chain carries TRBV18 and TRBJ2-1, with unresolved D. This CDR3 comprises 16 residues. Germline assignment: CDR1 KGHSH and CDR2 LQKENI. Trimming took 2 bases from V and 6 from J, leaving 17 bases between them. CDR3 in amino acids: CASSPGSQSFGNEQFF. The CDR3 DNA sequence: TGTGCCAGCTCACCAGGTTCACAGTCCTTTGGCAATGAGCAGTTCTTC.

V gene TRBV10-3 combines with J gene TRBJ1-1; 8 bases line up with TRBD1. Germline values: CDR1 ENHRY, CDR2 SYGVKD. This CDR3 is built from 12 residues. The trim removed 10 bases at V and 8 bases at J, leaving 9 bases unmatched. CDR3 sequence reads: CASGQGLLEAFF. The CDR3 nucleotides are TGTGCCAGCGGACAGGGCCTCTTGGAAGCTTTCTTT.

The rearrangement links TRBV27 to TRBJ2-7; perhaps TRBD2 as D (6 bases). The CDR3 has 12 residues. Trimming removed 4 bases from V and 6 bases from J, with 10 bases in between. The germline V gene has CDR1 MNHEY and CDR2 SMNVEV (reference sequence). The CDR3 is CASSSLGGEQYF. The DNA of the CDR3 is TGTGCCAGCAGTTCCCTGGGGGGCGAGCAGTACTTC.